What follows are 15 T cell receptor beta chains derived from one specimen sequenced in a study of blood T cell repertoires in COVID-19 (dated by TCRdb to the early 2020s). Libraries were made using the immunoSEQ multiplex PCR assay. In its TCRdb copy, this immuneACCESS table keeps in-frame sequences only and misses some clones. Where compared with another copy, unresolved V genes explain less than half of these, and the others have no known cause. This sample is represented by fewer than 250,000 clones; 80% to 90% of them were singletons. The ten largest clones take up more than 4.5% of the sample. Sequenced: peripheral blood. The source is a woman aged 70 to 79 with active or convalescent COVID-19.

This clone was detected a few times. The chain links TRBV27 to TRBJ2-5; 9 bases align to TRBD2. The V and J ends lost 3 bases and 5 bases, in that order; junction bases with no gene match: 4. The germline CDR1 and CDR2 sequences are MNHEY and SMNVEV (reference sequence). CDR3 length: 14 amino acids. DNA for the CDR3: TGTGCCAGCAGTTTGGGACTAGCCTCGGAGACCCAGTACTTC. It codes for CASSLGLASETQYF.

The V and J genes are TRBV24-1 and TRBJ2-7; 10 positions match TRBD1. The CDR3 contains 13 residues. CDR1 is KGHDR and CDR2 is SFDVKD in the germline V gene. With V trimmed by 12 bases and J by 7 bases, 11 bases remained unmatched. The CDR3: CAAGGQGFGEQYF. The CDR3 DNA follows: TGTGCCGCCGGGGGACAGGGGTTTGGAGAGCAGTACTTC.

The V call is TRBV19, the J call TRBJ1-2; 10 bases are a match to TRBD1. Germline lookup yields CDR1 LNHDA and CDR2 SQIVND (reference sequence). The CDR3 is 14 amino acids. Losses at the gene ends were 6 bases for V and 4 bases for J; bases not matched to a gene: 5. The CDR3 sequence is CASSPGTGVYGYTF. The CDR3 bases are TGTGCCAGTAGCCCCGGGACAGGGGTCTATGGCTACACCTTC.

This clone occurred a few times. The V and J genes are TRBV13 and TRBJ2-5; 9 bases are shared with TRBD1. The CDR3 has 14 amino acids. The V gene's germline CDR1 is PRHDT and CDR2 FYEKMQ (reference sequence). V dropped 6 bases and J dropped 5; count of bases not matched to a gene: 7. The CDR3 loop reads CASRRTGGGETQYF. CDR3 in DNA: TGTGCCAGCAGGCGCACAGGGGGCGGTGAGACCCAGTACTTC.

The gene calls are TRBV9 and TRBJ2-5, with D maybe TRBD2 (6 bases). Trimming removed 0 bases at V and 2 bases at J, with 14 bases between. Germline CDR1 is SGDLS and CDR2 is YYNGEE. The CDR3 is 16 amino acids. The DNA for the CDR3 is TGTGCCAGCAGCGTAGAAAGTCAGCGGGCACAAGAGACCCAGTACTTC. This translates into CASSVESQRAQETQYF.

This clone was seen once. The chain carries TRBV28 and TRBJ1-5, with TRBD1 matching over 7 bases. V shed 5 bases, J shed 4 bases, and the junction held 8 bases outside the gene matches. This CDR3 is 15 amino acids long. Germline CDR1 reads MDHEN; CDR2 reads SYDVKM. The DNA for the CDR3 is TGTGCCAGCAGTCCAATGGACAGGTTAAATCAGCCCCAGCATTTT. Translating it yields CASSPMDRLNQPQHF.

This sequence joins TRBV19 and TRBJ1-2; 8 bases map to TRBD1. Germline lookup yields CDR1 LNHDA and CDR2 SQIVND (reference sequence). The V and J ends lost 8 bases and 4 bases, in that order; junction bases with no gene match: 18. There are 17 residues in the CDR3. The CDR3 is CASLPAPGGAGAYGYTF. CDR3 coding DNA: TGTGCCAGTCTTCCCGCGCCAGGGGGCGCGGGTGCCTATGGCTACACCTTC.

This chain joins TRBV5-1 and TRBJ1-2, with D perhaps TRBD1 (6 bases). CDR3 size: 15 residues. V was shortened by 4 bases and J by 7 bases, with 20 bases between the two germline ends. The germline V gene encodes CDR1 SGHRS and CDR2 YFSETQ. This CDR3 reads CASSPGTSKMGGYTF. The CDR3 nucleotides read TGCGCCAGCAGCCCCGGGACAAGCAAAATGGGTGGCTACACCTTC.

V is TRBV15 and J is TRBJ2-7, with D perhaps matching TRBD2 (5 bases). The CDR3 is 16 residues long. CDR1 is LNHNV, CDR2 YYDKDF, per germline (reference sequence). The V gene lost 3 bases and the J gene lost 5 bases, with 20 bases spanning the gap. CDR3 sequence (DNA): TGTGCCACCAGCAGCCTCAGAGGGAAGGGAACCCACGAGCAGTACTTC. Amino acid sequence: CATSSLRGKGTHEQYF.

J is TRBJ2-7 and V is TRBV2; perhaps TRBD1 as D (5 bases). Trimming cost V 4 bases and J 11 bases, with 12 bases left between them. CDR1 and CDR2 (germline): SNHLY, FYNNEI. The CDR3 runs 11 residues. CDR3 in DNA: TGTGCCAGCAGTGTGGCAGGGTGGAAGTACTTC. This translates into CASSVAGWKYF.

This chain links TRBV7-9 with TRBJ2-7, with TRBD1 matching over 9 bases. The CDR3 is made up of 15 amino acids. Germline CDR1 SEHNR, CDR2 FQNEAQ (reference sequence). J gave up 7 bases and V 6 bases, and 13 bases lay outside the gene matches. DNA for the CDR3: TGTGCCAGCAGTTTTACTACAGGGGGCGCGGGGGAGCAGTACTTC. Translation: CASSFTTGGAGEQYF.

The CDR3 DNA reads as TGTGCCAGCAAGACCAGGCCGGGACTAGCGGGAGGGCCAGGCAATGAGCAGTTCTTC. The encoded protein is CASKTRPGLAGGPGNEQFF. The chain recombines TRBV6-4 with TRBJ2-1; 16 bases are a match to TRBD2. Germline V lookup: CDR1 MRHNA, CDR2 SNTAGT. V was pared by 7 bases and J by 6 bases, with 15 bases of the junction left unmatched. The CDR3 contains 19 residues.

The gene calls are TRBV27 and TRBJ2-7, with D possibly being TRBD2 (6 bases). V lost 8 bases and J 6 bases, leaving 20 bases between the germline ends. CDR1 is MNHEY, CDR2 SMNVEV, per germline (reference sequence). CDR3 length: 14 residues. CDR3 protein: CASQGGRRASEQYF. The DNA for the CDR3 is TGTGCCAGCCAAGGAGGTCGGAGGGCGAGCGAGCAGTACTTC.

The V and J genes are TRBV24-1 and TRBJ1-1; D call uncertain. CDR3 length: 12 residues. Trimming pared 5 bases from V and 7 bases from J, leaving 10 bases between. Germline V lookup: CDR1 KGHDR, CDR2 SFDVKD. CDR3 nucleotide sequence: TGTGCCACCAGTGTGCGTGGAGGTGAAGCTTTCTTT. Translation gives CATSVRGGEAFF.

The V and J genes are TRBV30 and TRBJ2-1; D call uncertain. V lost 4 bases and J 5 bases, leaving 18 bases between the germline ends. CDR3 length: 15 amino acids. CDR1 GTSNPN and CDR2 SVGIG come from the germline V gene (reference sequence). The CDR3 sequence is CAWKGRRLRNNEQFF. CDR3 sequence (DNA): TGTGCCTGGAAAGGAAGGCGACTGAGAAACAATGAGCAGTTCTTC.